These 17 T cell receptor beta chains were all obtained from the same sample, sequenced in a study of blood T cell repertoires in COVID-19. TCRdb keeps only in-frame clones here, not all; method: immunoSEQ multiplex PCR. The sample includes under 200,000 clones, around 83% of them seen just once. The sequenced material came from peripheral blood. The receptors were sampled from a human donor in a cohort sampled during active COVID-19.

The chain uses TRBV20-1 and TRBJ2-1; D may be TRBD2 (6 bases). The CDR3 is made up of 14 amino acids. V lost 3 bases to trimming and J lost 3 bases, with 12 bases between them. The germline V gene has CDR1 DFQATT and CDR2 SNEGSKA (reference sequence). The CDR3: CSASKGLDYNEQFF. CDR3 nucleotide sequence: TGCAGTGCTAGTAAGGGACTGGACTACAATGAGCAGTTCTTC.

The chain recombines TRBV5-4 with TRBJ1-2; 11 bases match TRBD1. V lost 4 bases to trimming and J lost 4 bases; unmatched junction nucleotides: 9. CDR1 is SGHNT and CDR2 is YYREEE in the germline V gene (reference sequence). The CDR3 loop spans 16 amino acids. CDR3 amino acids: CASSVDRGLMVYGYTF. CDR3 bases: TGTGCCAGCAGCGTGGACAGGGGGCTCATGGTCTATGGCTACACCTTC.

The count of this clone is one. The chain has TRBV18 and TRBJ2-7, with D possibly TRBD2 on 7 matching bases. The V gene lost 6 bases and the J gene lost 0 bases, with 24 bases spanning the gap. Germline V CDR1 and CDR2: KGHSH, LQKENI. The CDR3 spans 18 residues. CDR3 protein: CASSRGGRYGESSYEQYF. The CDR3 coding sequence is TGTGCCAGCTCCCGCGGGGGCAGGTATGGGGAAAGCTCCTACGAGCAGTACTTC. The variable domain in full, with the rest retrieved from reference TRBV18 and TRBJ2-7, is NAGVMQNPRHLVRRRGQEARLRCSPMKGHSHVYWYRQLPEEGLKFMVYLQKENIIDESGMPKERFSAEFPKEGPSILRIQQVVRGDSAAYFCASSRGGRYGESSYEQYFGPGTRLTVT.

The CDR3, as DNA: TGTGCCAGCAGCTTTGGGTTCACAGGGGCTTTGAACACTGAAGCTTTCTTT. As protein: CASSFGFTGALNTEAFF. V usage is TRBV7-9 and J usage is TRBJ1-1, with 7 bases aligning to TRBD1. The CDR3 is made up of 17 amino acids. The trim removed 3 bases at V and 0 bases at J, leaving 10 bases unmatched. Germline CDR1 reads SEHNR; CDR2 reads FQNEAQ (reference sequence).

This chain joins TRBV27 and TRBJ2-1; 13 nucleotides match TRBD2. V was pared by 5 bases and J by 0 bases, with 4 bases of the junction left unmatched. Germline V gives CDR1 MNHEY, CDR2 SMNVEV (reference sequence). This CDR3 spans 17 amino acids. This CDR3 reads CASSLTSGGNSYNEQFF. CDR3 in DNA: TGTGCCAGCAGTCTGACTAGCGGGGGGAACTCCTACAATGAGCAGTTCTTC.

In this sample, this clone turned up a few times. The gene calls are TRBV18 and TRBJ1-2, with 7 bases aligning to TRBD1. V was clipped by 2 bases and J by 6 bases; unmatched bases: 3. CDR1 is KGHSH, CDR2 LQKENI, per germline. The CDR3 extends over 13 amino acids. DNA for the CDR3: TGTGCCAGCTCACCAAACAGGGGAGATGGCTACACCTTC. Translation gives CASSPNRGDGYTF.

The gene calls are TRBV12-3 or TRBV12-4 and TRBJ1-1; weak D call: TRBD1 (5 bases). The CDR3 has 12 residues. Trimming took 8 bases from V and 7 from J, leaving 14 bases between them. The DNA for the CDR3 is TGTGCCAGCCTGGGACTGGGACTTGAAGCTTTCTTT. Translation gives CASLGLGLEAFF.

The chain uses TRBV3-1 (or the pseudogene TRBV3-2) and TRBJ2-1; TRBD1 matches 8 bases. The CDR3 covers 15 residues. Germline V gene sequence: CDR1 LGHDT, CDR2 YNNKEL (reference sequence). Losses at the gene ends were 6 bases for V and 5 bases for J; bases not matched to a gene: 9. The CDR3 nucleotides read TGTGCCAGCAGTACCCACCGGGACAGGAACAATGAGCAGTTCTTC. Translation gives CASSTHRDRNNEQFF.

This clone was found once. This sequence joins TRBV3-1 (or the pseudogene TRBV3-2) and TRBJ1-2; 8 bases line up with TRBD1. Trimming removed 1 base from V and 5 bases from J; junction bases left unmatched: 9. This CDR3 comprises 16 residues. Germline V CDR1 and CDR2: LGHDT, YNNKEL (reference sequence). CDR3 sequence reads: CASSQVTGGGSYGYTF. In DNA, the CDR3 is TGTGCCAGCAGCCAAGTAACAGGGGGGGGTAGTTATGGCTACACCTTC.

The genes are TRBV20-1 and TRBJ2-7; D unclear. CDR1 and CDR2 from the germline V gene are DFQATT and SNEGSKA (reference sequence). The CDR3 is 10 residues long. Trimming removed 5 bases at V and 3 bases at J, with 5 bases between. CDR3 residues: CSAPSYEQYF. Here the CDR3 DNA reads TGCAGTGCTCCTAGCTACGAGCAGTACTTC.

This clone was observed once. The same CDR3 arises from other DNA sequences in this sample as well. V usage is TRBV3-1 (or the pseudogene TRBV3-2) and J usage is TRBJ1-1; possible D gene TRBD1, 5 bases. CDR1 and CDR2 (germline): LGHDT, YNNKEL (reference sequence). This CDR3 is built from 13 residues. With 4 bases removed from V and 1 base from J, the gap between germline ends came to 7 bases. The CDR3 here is CASSPGGNTEAFF. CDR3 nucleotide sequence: TGTGCCAGCAGCCCGGGGGGGAACACTGAAGCTTTCTTT.

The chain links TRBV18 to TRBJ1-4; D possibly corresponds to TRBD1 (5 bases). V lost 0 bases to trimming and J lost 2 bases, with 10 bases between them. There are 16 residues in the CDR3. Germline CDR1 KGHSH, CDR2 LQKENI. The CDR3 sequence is CASSPPLGATNEKLFF. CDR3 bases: TGTGCCAGCTCACCACCATTAGGGGCGACTAATGAAAAACTGTTTTTT.

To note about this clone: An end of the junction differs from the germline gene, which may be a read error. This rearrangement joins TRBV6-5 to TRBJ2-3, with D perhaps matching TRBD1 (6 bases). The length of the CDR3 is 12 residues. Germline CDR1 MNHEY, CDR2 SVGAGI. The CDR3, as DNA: TGTGCCAGCAGCAAGGACAGAACTAGGGAGAGTTTT. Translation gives CASSKDRTRESF.

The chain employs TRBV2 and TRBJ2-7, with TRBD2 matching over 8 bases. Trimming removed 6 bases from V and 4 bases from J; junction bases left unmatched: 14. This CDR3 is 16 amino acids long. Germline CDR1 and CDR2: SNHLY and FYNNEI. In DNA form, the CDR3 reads TGTGCCAGCAGCCCTTCCGGGACTAGGGGTTCGTACGAGCAGTACTTC. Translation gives CASSPSGTRGSYEQYF.

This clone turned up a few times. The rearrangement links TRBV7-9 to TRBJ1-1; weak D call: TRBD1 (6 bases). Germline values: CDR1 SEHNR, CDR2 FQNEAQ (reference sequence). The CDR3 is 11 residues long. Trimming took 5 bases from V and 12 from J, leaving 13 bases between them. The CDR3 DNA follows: TGTGCCAGCAGCACCAGCGACAGGTCTTTCTTT. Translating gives CASSTSDRSFF.

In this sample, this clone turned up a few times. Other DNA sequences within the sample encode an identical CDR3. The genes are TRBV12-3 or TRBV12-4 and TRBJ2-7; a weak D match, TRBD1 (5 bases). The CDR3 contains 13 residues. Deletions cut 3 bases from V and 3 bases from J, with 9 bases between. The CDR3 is CASSFGQGYEQYF. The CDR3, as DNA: TGTGCCAGCAGTTTCGGGCAGGGCTACGAGCAGTACTTC.

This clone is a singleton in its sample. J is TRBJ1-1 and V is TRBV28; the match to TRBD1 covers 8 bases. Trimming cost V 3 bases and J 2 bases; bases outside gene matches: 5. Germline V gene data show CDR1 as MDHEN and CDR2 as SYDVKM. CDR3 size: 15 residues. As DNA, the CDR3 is TGTGCCAGCAGTTTCCGGGACAGGATTAACACTGAAGCTTTCTTT. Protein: CASSFRDRINTEAFF. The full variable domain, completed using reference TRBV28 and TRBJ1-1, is DVKVTQSSRYLVKRTGEKVFLECVQDMDHENMFWYRQDPGLGLRLIYFSYDVKMKEKGDIPEGYSVSREKKERFSLILESASTNQTSMYLCASSFRDRINTEAFFGQGTRLTVV.